This is a list of T cell receptor beta chains from one sample in a study of cytomegalovirus exposure and HLA in healthy donors. The assay was immunoSEQ multiplex PCR, and TCRdb's table has in-frame clones only and misses some. The table has some 160,000 clones, 80% seen once. Sequencing used PBMCs. Source of these receptors: a male donor in good health and CMV-seronegative. CDR3s include the opening cysteine and the closing phenylalanine or tryptophan. Fields, in order: J gene, V gene, clone size, D gene, CDR3 protein, CDR3 DNA. A D gene is named only where the DNA matches it firmly. Expanded clones are given a class, and other clones once, few, many or no size at all.

J: TRBJ1-1; V: TRBV19; size: NA; D: NA; CDR3: CASSAFTGTEAFF; DNA: TGTGCCAGTAGCGCCTTCACAGGGACTGAAGCTTTCTTT
J: TRBJ2-7; V: TRBV10-3; size: NA; D: NA; CDR3: CAIARRGMGSTYEQYF; DNA: TGTGCCATCGCGAGGAGGGGTATGGGGTCAACCTACGAGCAGTACTTC
J: TRBJ2-3; V: TRBV5-1; size: NA; D: TRBD2; CDR3: CASSPVWGGDSVF; DNA: TGCGCCAGCAGCCCTGTTTGGGGGGGGGACTCAGTTTTT
J: TRBJ2-3; V: TRBV6-1; size: NA; D: NA; CDR3: CASSESGTSTDTQYF; DNA: TGTGCCAGCAGTGAAAGCGGAACTAGCACAGATACGCAGTATTTT
J: TRBJ2-7; V: TRBV19; size: NA; D: NA; CDR3: CASSSRQKSYEQYF; DNA: TGTGCCAGTAGTTCTAGACAGAAGTCCTACGAGCAGTACTTC
J: TRBJ2-1; V: TRBV29-1; size: NA; D: TRBD2; CDR3: CSSGGSSYNEQFF; DNA: TGCAGCTCGGGCGGGAGTTCCTACAATGAGCAGTTCTTC
J: TRBJ2-3; V: TRBV4-3; size: few; D: NA; CDR3: CASSQDRGVTTQYF; DNA: TGCGCCAGCAGCCAAGATCGCGGGGTGACTACGCAGTATTTT
J: TRBJ1-4; V: TRBV30; size: NA; D: NA; CDR3: CAWSPQVGTNEKLFF; DNA: TGTGCCTGGAGTCCCCAGGTGGGAACTAATGAAAAACTGTTTTTT
J: TRBJ1-5; V: TRBV19; size: few; D: NA; CDR3: CASSIDVQGGSNQPQHF; DNA: TGTGCCAGTAGTATAGATGTGCAGGGAGGGAGCAATCAGCCCCAGCATTTT
J: TRBJ1-5; V: TRBV6-5; size: NA; D: NA; CDR3: CASKAGYNQPQHF; DNA: TGTGCCAGCAAAGCAGGCTACAATCAGCCCCAGCATTTT
J: TRBJ2-2; V: TRBV11-3; size: NA; D: TRBD1; CDR3: CASSFVTGGFGELFF; DNA: TGTGCCAGCAGCTTCGTGACAGGGGGCTTCGGGGAGCTGTTTTTT
J: TRBJ2-1; V: TRBV2; size: NA; D: TRBD1; CDR3: CASSEGTGGLNEQFF; DNA: TGTGCCAGCAGTGAGGGGACAGGGGGCTTGAATGAGCAGTTCTTC
J: TRBJ2-1; V: TRBV7-2; size: NA; D: TRBD2; CDR3: CASSPGLVLPNEQFF; DNA: TGTGCCAGCAGCCCAGGACTAGTTTTACCCAATGAGCAGTTCTTC
J: TRBJ1-5; V: TRBV6-5; size: NA; D: TRBD1; CDR3: CASSPTGANQPQHF; DNA: TGTGCCAGCAGTCCCACAGGGGCAAATCAGCCCCAGCATTTT
J: TRBJ2-2; V: TRBV7-9; size: once; D: TRBD2; CDR3: CASSPGLANTGELFF; DNA: TGTGCCAGCAGCCCCGGACTAGCGAACACCGGGGAGCTGTTTTTT
J: TRBJ2-7; V: TRBV6-5; size: once; D: TRBD1; CDR3: CASSSSGTGGREQYF; DNA: TGTGCCAGCAGTTCCTCCGGGACAGGGGGCCGCGAGCAGTACTTC